The 31 T cell receptor beta chains given below trace back to one sample, sequenced in a study of blood T cell repertoires in COVID-19 (dated by TCRdb to about 2020). The library was generated by the immunoSEQ multiplex PCR assay. The table comes from immuneACCESS by way of TCRdb, which keeps in-frame sequences with V and J called. Part of the clones is missing from these tables; in studies checked, under half for an unresolved V gene and the rest for unknown reasons. In this sample the table shows around 200,000 clones, 75% to 90% of which occur a single time. The ten largest clones capture around a sixth of the sample. The specimen sequenced was PBMCs or T cells enriched from blood (not recorded which). The receptors derive from a man aged 35 to 55 who had recovered from COVID-19.

This chain uses TRBV5-1 with TRBJ1-1; D uncertain. This CDR3 has 13 residues. The V gene lost 1 base and the J gene lost 5 bases, with 9 bases spanning the gap. Per the germline V gene, CDR1 is SGHRS and CDR2 is YFSETQ. CDR3 loop: CASSLRVRTEAFF. The CDR3 nucleotides read TGCGCCAGCAGCTTGCGGGTAAGGACTGAAGCTTTCTTT.

The chain has TRBV7-9 and TRBJ1-3, with 9 bases fitting TRBD1. Trimming at V came to 4 bases and at J to 2 bases, leaving 3 bases not matched to a gene. Germline-derived CDR1 and CDR2 are SEHNR and FQNEAQ (reference sequence). The CDR3 spans 15 residues. This CDR3 is CASSSGTGPGNTIYF. CDR3 DNA: TGTGCCAGCAGCTCCGGGACAGGGCCTGGAAACACCATATATTTT.

This clone is a singleton in its sample. The J gene is TRBJ1-1, the V gene TRBV12-3 or TRBV12-4; TRBD1 matches at 7 bases. CDR3 length equals 11 residues. V trimming: 6 bases; J trimming: 11 bases; junction bases outside the gene matches: 6. This CDR3 reads CASSQGGEAFF. For the CDR3, the DNA is TGTGCCAGCAGCCAAGGGGGCGAGGCTTTCTTT.

The CDR3 nucleotides read TGTGCCAGCAGCTTGAGGGTAGGGGGCAGCAATCAGCCCCAGCATTTT. Its protein is CASSLRVGGSNQPQHF. The rearrangement uses TRBV5-4 and TRBJ1-5, with 7 bases identical to TRBD1. V trimming: 1 base; J trimming: 1 base; junction bases outside the gene matches: 5. Germline loops: CDR1 SGHNT, CDR2 YYREEE (reference sequence). This CDR3 has 16 residues.

In this sample, this clone turned up a few times. The J gene is TRBJ2-1, the V gene TRBV9; tentative D call: TRBD1 (6 bases). The germline gives CDR1 SGDLS, CDR2 YYNGEE. V dropped 4 bases and J dropped 8 bases, with 10 bases sitting between them. This CDR3 is built from 12 residues. CDR3 sequence reads: CASSIQGHEQFF. The CDR3 region has the DNA TGTGCCAGCAGCATACAGGGCCATGAGCAGTTCTTC.

The chain recombines TRBV2 with TRBJ2-1; the match to TRBD2 covers 15 bases. The CDR3 spans 16 residues. CDR1 SNHLY and CDR2 FYNNEI come from the germline V gene. The V segment lost 6 bases and the J segment 7 bases; nucleotides outside the gene matches: 7. The CDR3 protein is CASRSMGLAGGNEQFF. CDR3 nucleotide sequence: TGTGCCAGCAGAAGCATGGGACTAGCGGGAGGAAATGAGCAGTTCTTC.

The chain links TRBV19 to TRBJ2-1, with 10 bases identical to TRBD2. Germline assignment: CDR1 LNHDA and CDR2 SQIVND (reference sequence). The CDR3 totals 15 residues. The trim removed 5 bases at V and 6 bases at J, leaving 7 bases unmatched. The CDR3: CASSDLAGVSNEQFF. In DNA form, the CDR3 reads TGTGCCAGTAGTGACCTAGCGGGAGTGTCCAATGAGCAGTTCTTC.

The chain uses TRBV4-2 and TRBJ2-5; D perhaps matches TRBD1 (6 bases). This CDR3 comprises 15 residues. Between the trimmed V and J ends, which lost 0 bases and 2 bases, there was a span of 10 bases. The V gene's germline CDR1 is LGHNA and CDR2 YNFKEQ. CDR3 sequence reads: CASSQDRTAQETQYF. The CDR3 DNA reads as TGTGCCAGCAGCCAAGATCGGACAGCACAAGAGACCCAGTACTTC.

The chain recombines TRBV19 with TRBJ2-1, with 14 positions matching TRBD2. Per the germline V gene, CDR1 is LNHDA and CDR2 is SQIVND (reference sequence). CDR3 length: 16 amino acids. V shed 7 bases and J 9 bases; nucleotides not matched to a gene: 11. CDR3 protein: CASTTVGLAGVSEQFF. In DNA, the CDR3 is TGTGCCAGTACCACAGTGGGACTAGCGGGAGTAAGTGAGCAGTTCTTC.

This chain links TRBV4-3 with TRBJ1-4; D ambiguous. V was pared by 4 bases and J by 8 bases, with 5 bases between. The CDR3 is made up of 11 amino acids. Germline CDR1 LGHNA, CDR2 YSLEER. The CDR3 DNA sequence: TGCGCCAGCAGCCCCGGGGAAAAACTGTTTTTT. Translation: CASSPGEKLFF.

This sequence joins TRBV7-3 and TRBJ2-5, with D uncertain. CDR3 size: 14 residues. Trimming shortened V by 0 bases and J by 5 bases, and 10 bases separated the two germline ends. Germline V lookup: CDR1 SGHTA, CDR2 FQGTGA. The CDR3 reads CASSLTPRSETQYF. The CDR3 DNA reads TGTGCCAGCAGCTTAACCCCACGGTCCGAGACCCAGTACTTC.

The rearrangement links TRBV5-4 to TRBJ2-6; D not resolved. The CDR3 runs 17 residues. Germline CDR1 and CDR2: SGHNT and YYREEE (reference sequence). The V and J ends lost 0 bases and 3 bases respectively, with 13 bases between them. DNA of the CDR3: TGTGCCAGCAGCTTGGGGGTGACACACGGTGGGGCCAACGTCCTGACTTTC. Protein sequence: CASSLGVTHGGANVLTF.

V usage is TRBV5-4 and J usage is TRBJ1-1; unclear D gene. The CDR3 runs 15 residues. V was trimmed by 0 bases and J by 4 bases, leaving 13 bases between them. CDR1 and CDR2 (germline): SGHNT, YYREEE (reference sequence). The CDR3 sequence is CASSLARGVSTEAFF. CDR3 sequence (DNA): TGTGCCAGCAGCTTGGCCAGAGGAGTATCCACTGAAGCTTTCTTT.

The V gene is TRBV6-5, the J gene TRBJ2-7, with 7 nucleotides matching TRBD1. CDR1 and CDR2 from the germline V gene are MNHEY and SVGAGI. The CDR3 covers 12 residues. Germline trimming cut 8 bases from V and 7 bases from J; bases unmatched to any gene: 8. The CDR3 loop is CASGIGGAEQYF. The CDR3 coding sequence is TGTGCCAGCGGAATAGGGGGCGCAGAGCAGTACTTC.

The chain employs TRBV15 and TRBJ2-6; TRBD1 matches 7 bases. Germline V gene data show CDR1 as LNHNV and CDR2 as YYDKDF (reference sequence). After removal of 5 bases from V and 0 bases from J, the junction contained 10 bases not matched to a gene. CDR3 length: 18 residues. The CDR3 reads CATSSPGQYRSGANVLTF. The DNA of the CDR3 is TGTGCCACCAGCTCACCGGGACAGTACCGCTCTGGGGCCAACGTCCTGACTTTC. The full variable domain, with the rest looked up from reference TRBV15 and TRBJ2-6, is DAMVIQNPRYQVTQFGKPVTLSCSQTLNHNVMYWYQQKSSQAPKLLFHYYDKDFNNEADTPDNFQSRRPNTSFCFLDIRSPGLGDTAMYLCATSSPGQYRSGANVLTFGAGSRLTVL.

This clone was observed a single time. The rearrangement uses TRBV6-1 and TRBJ2-7; TRBD2 might be the D (6 bases). With 0 bases removed from V and 3 bases from J, the gap between germline ends came to 18 bases. Germline CDR1 and CDR2: MNHNS and SASEGT. The CDR3 sequence is 17 residues long. CDR3 sequence: CASSEANRDWGLYEQYF. The CDR3 nucleotides read TGTGCCAGCAGTGAAGCAAACCGGGACTGGGGACTCTACGAGCAGTACTTC.

The chain uses TRBV4-1 and TRBJ1-1; a weak D match, TRBD1 (5 bases). Germline V lookup: CDR1 MGHRA, CDR2 YSYEKL. V lost 1 base and J 4 bases, leaving 19 bases between the germline ends. The CDR3 has 17 amino acids. CDR3: CASSQAARGGVITEAFF. For the CDR3, the DNA is TGCGCCAGCAGCCAAGCCGCCCGGGGGGGGGTAATCACTGAAGCTTTCTTT.

This clone was counted at least ten times. The identical CDR3 is also encoded by other nucleotide sequences in the sample. This chain joins TRBV27 and TRBJ1-2, with 8 bases identical to TRBD1. There are 14 residues in the CDR3. The germline CDR1 and CDR2 sequences are MNHEY and SMNVEV (reference sequence). The ends lost 4 bases at V and 7 bases at J; junction bases unmatched: 8. The CDR3 loop reads CASSSGQGRRGYTF. CDR3 sequence (DNA): TGTGCCAGCAGTTCCGGACAGGGCCGGCGTGGCTACACCTTC.

Here the CDR3 reads CASSLAGTNYGYTF. The CDR3 nucleotides read TGCGCCAGCAGCTTGGCCGGGACTAACTATGGCTACACCTTC. The chain joins TRBV5-1 to TRBJ1-2; the D is unclear. V was pared by 0 bases and J by 0 bases, with 6 bases between. This CDR3 spans 14 amino acids. Germline assignment: CDR1 SGHRS and CDR2 YFSETQ.

This clone was counted once. The chain recombines TRBV7-9 with TRBJ2-2, with 14 bases lining up with TRBD2. V dropped 1 base and J dropped 5; count of bases not matched to a gene: 6. Germline lookup yields CDR1 SEHNR and CDR2 FQNEAQ (reference sequence). This CDR3 region has 18 residues. The CDR3 DNA follows: TGTGCCAGCAGCTTAGTGGGGACTAGCGGGAGAGGAACCGGGGAGCTGTTTTTT. Translated, it gives CASSLVGTSGRGTGELFF. Variable domain in full (rest from reference TRBV7-9 and TRBJ2-2): DTGVSQNPRHKITKRGQNVTFRCDPISEHNRLYWYRQTLGQGPEFLTYFQNEAQLEKSRLLSDRFSAERPKGSFSTLEIQRTEQGDSAMYLCASSLVGTSGRGTGELFFGEGSRLTVL.

The chain is built from TRBV4-3 and TRBJ2-2; TRBD1 matches 9 bases. The CDR3 loop spans 16 amino acids. V gave up 0 bases and J gave up 7 bases; unmatched junction bases: 6. Germline V gives CDR1 LGHNA, CDR2 YSLEER. Written as DNA, the CDR3 is TGCGCCAGCAGCCAAGATTGGGACAGGGTCGGCGGGGAGCTGTTTTTT. Its protein product is CASSQDWDRVGGELFF.

This chain uses TRBV5-1 with TRBJ1-2; D is perhaps TRBD1 (5 bases). V was pared by 5 bases and J by 5 bases, with 19 bases between. CDR1 SGHRS and CDR2 YFSETQ come from the germline V gene. This CDR3 is 15 amino acids long. The CDR3 DNA is TGCGCCAGCAGTCCCGGGACTCGAGGGTATTATGGCTACACCTTC. Amino acids: CASSPGTRGYYGYTF.

The rearrangement uses TRBV21-1 and TRBJ1-2; the table calls TRBD1, which could not be checked here. TRBV21-1 is deemed a pseudogene. This CDR3 is built from 16 residues. Here the CDR3 reads CASSKVPGSANYGYTF. The CDR3 region has the DNA TGTGCCAGCAGCAAAGTTCCAGGGTCAGCCAACTATGGCTACACCTTC.

The chain combines TRBV5-6 with TRBJ2-1; TRBD1 agrees at 12 bases. The germline gives CDR1 SGHDT, CDR2 YYEEEE. The CDR3 totals 18 residues. Trimming took 0 bases from V and 6 from J; bases not matched to a gene: 10. CDR3 coding DNA: TGTGCCAGCAGCTTGGGGGTAGCCGGGACAGGGGGCTTCAATGAGCAGTTCTTC. Translation gives CASSLGVAGTGGFNEQFF.

This clone was observed a single time. The chain has TRBV11-2 and TRBJ1-6; D gene uncertain. The CDR3 runs to 14 residues. Germline loops: CDR1 SGHAT, CDR2 FQNNGV. Trimming cost V 1 base and J 8 bases, with 9 bases left between them. The CDR3 region has the DNA TGTGCCAGCAGCTTAGCGGAGTGGGATTCACCCCTCCACTTT. Its protein is CASSLAEWDSPLHF.

The chain employs TRBV7-2 and TRBJ1-6; D perhaps matches TRBD1 (6 bases). Trimming pared 4 bases from V and 7 bases from J, leaving 20 bases between. The CDR3 is 17 amino acids. Germline V gene sequence: CDR1 SGHTA, CDR2 FQGNSA. CDR3 DNA sequence: TGTGCCAGCAGCTCACGGGGGGCGGAGGGGCGCAATTCACCCCTCCACTTT. Translation: CASSSRGAEGRNSPLHF.

V gene TRBV11-3 combines with J gene TRBJ2-7; D unresolved. The CDR3 is 12 amino acids. With 3 bases removed from V and 3 bases from J, the gap between germline ends came to 6 bases. Germline-derived CDR1 and CDR2 are SGHNT and YENEEA. The CDR3 spells CASSFDSYEQYF. The CDR3 nucleotides read TGTGCCAGCAGCTTCGATAGCTACGAGCAGTACTTC.

The chain links TRBV9 to TRBJ1-6, with 7 positions matching TRBD1. J was trimmed by 5 bases and V by 4 bases; bases with no gene match: 9. Germline assignment: CDR1 SGDLS and CDR2 YYNGEE. The CDR3 length is 16 residues. CDR3 amino acids: CASSPRQGEDNSPLHF. The CDR3, as DNA: TGTGCCAGCAGCCCCCGACAGGGAGAAGATAATTCACCCCTCCACTTT. Full variable domain (remainder filled in from reference TRBV9 and TRBJ1-6): DSGVTQTPKHLITATGQRVTLRCSPRSGDLSVYWYQQSLDQGLQFLIQYYNGEERAKGNILERFSAQQFPDLHSELNLSSLELGDSALYFCASSPRQGEDNSPLHFGNGTRLTVT.

The chain employs TRBV19 and TRBJ1-5, with 8 bases matching TRBD1. CDR1 is LNHDA, CDR2 SQIVND, per germline (reference sequence). Trimming took 3 bases from V and 5 from J; bases not matched to a gene: 15. The CDR3 has 18 amino acids. CDR3 amino acids: CASSIGFGTGVPYQPQHF. The CDR3 DNA is TGTGCCAGTAGTATCGGGTTTGGGACAGGCGTCCCCTATCAGCCCCAGCATTTT.

Written as DNA, the CDR3 is TGTGCCAGCAGCTACGGGGGACCCCGCGCGTACGAGCAGTACTTC. Its protein product is CASSYGGPRAYEQYF. The chain has TRBV27 and TRBJ2-7; tentatively, D is TRBD2 (6 bases). The CDR3 is 15 amino acids. From germline, CDR1 is MNHEY and CDR2 SMNVEV (reference sequence). With 6 bases removed from V and 4 bases from J, the gap between germline ends came to 19 bases.

This rearrangement joins TRBV5-4 to TRBJ2-6; no reliable D call. Trimming shortened V by 1 base and J by 0 bases, and 5 bases separated the two germline ends. Germline V gene data show CDR1 as SGHNT and CDR2 as YYREEE (reference sequence). The CDR3 loop spans 15 amino acids. The CDR3 coding sequence is TGTGCCAGCAGCTTGAAAGCCTCTGGGGCCAACGTCCTGACTTTC. It is translated as CASSLKASGANVLTF. The full variable domain, its missing parts supplied by reference TRBV5-4 and TRBJ2-6, is ETGVTQSPTHLIKTRGQQVTLRCSSQSGHNTVSWYQQALGQGPQFIFQYYREEENGRGNFPPRFSGLQFPNYSSELNVNALELDDSALYLCASSLKASGANVLTFGAGSRLTVL.